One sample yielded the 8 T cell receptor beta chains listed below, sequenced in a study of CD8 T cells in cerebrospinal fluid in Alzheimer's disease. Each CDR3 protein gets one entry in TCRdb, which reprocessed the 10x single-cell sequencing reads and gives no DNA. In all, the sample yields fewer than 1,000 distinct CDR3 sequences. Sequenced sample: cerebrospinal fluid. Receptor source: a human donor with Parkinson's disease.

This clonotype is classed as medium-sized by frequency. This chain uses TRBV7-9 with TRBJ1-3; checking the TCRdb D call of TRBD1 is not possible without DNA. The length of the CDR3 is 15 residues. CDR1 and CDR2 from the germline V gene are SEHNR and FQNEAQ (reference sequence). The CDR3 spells CASSSGSRTGNTIYF.

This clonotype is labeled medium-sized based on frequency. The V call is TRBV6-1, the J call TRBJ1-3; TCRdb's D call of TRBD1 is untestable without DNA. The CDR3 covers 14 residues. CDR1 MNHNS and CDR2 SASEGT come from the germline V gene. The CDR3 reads CASSPGVSGNTIYF.

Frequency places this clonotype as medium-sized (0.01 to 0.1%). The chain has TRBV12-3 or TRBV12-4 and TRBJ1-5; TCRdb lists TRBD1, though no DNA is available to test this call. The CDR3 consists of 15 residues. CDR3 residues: CASSKQGLVNQPQHF.

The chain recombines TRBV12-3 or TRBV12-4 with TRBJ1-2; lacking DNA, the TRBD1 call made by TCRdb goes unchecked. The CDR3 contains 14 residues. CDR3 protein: CASFRDGGFYGYTF.

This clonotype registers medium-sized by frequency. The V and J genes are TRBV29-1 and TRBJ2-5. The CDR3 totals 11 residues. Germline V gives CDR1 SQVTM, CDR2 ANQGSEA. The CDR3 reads CSVNSQETQYF.

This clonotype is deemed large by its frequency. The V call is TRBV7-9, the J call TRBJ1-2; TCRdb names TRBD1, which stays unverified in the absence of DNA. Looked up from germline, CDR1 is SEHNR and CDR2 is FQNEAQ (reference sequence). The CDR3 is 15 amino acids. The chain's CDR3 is CASSPRTGYNYGYTF. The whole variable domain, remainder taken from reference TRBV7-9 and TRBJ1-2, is DTGVSQNPRHKITKRGQNVTFRCDPISEHNRLYWYRQTLGQGPEFLTYFQNEAQLEKSRLLSDRFSAERPKGSFSTLEIQRTEQGDSAMYLCASSPRTGYNYGYTFGSGTRLTVV.

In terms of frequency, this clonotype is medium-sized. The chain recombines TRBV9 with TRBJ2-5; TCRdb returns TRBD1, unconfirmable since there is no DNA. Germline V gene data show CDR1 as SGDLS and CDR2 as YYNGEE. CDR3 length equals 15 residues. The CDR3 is CASSPPGAESGTQYF.

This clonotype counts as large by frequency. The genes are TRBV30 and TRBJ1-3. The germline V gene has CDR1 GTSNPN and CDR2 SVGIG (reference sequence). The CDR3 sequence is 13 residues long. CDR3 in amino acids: CAWTLGRGNTIYF.